This TCR beta chain was recorded in a study of blood T cell repertoires in COVID-19. Overall study: Some COVID-19 samples were acute and others convalescent; all came from the United States, Italy and Spain.

The CDR3 is 13 residues long. Trimming removed 6 bases from V and 3 bases from J; junction bases left unmatched: 6. Germline assignment: CDR1 GTSNPN and CDR2 SVGIG (reference sequence). In the study's own analysis: Nucleated cell counts were estimated from reference gene primer amplification. Only in-frame clones appear in the TCRdb table, and some are missing; sequencing was by immunoSEQ multiplex PCR. V and J calls and clone size follow that table, whereas D and trimming were derived from the DNA. The data hold 200,000 to 250,000 clones, with 70% to 85% observed a single time. V gene TRBV30 combines with J gene TRBJ2-7, with 9 bases that match TRBD1. The receptor was isolated from an elderly woman with COVID-19, enrolled during active disease. Input material: peripheral blood. The CDR3 DNA follows: TGTGCCTGTCCGGGACAGGGAGACTACGAGCAGTACTTC. It translates to CACPGQGDYEQYF. Combining the CDR3 with reference TRBV30 and TRBJ2-7 gives the whole variable domain SQTIHQWPATLVQPVGSPLSLECTVEGTSNPNLYWYRQAAGRGLQLLFYSVGIGQISSEVPQNLSASRPQDRQFILSSKKLLLSDSGFYLCACPGQGDYEQYFGPGTRLTVT.